Described below is a single T cell receptor beta chain sequence and its context. Its antigen is not identified. Clones were sequenced by immunoSEQ multiplex PCR, and TCRdb holds only the in-frame ones, with some missing. The sample yields roughly 450,000 clones, more than 80% seen once. Described treatment: some 20 received Ad26.COV2.S at low or high dose, single or two shots; several received placebo; per-sample allocation not given. Samples were taken on day 63 after the first vaccine or placebo injection. Ad26.COV2.S expressed prefusion-stabilized spike from the original Wuhan strain. Germline lookup yields CDR1 KGHSH and CDR2 LQKENI. The CDR3 runs to 16 residues. Trimming took 3 bases from V and 1 from J, leaving 13 bases between them. The data were taken from a study of Ad26.COV2.S vaccination and SARS-CoV-2 variants. Across the whole study: This donor came from the COV1001 trial of Ad26.COV2.S.

General study points: Quantification of TCR breadth and depth may have yielded underestimates of total T cell responses. Spike-specific TCR breadth in vaccine recipients exceeded that seen in placebo recipients.

The chain is built from TRBV18 and TRBJ2-1; D is uncertain. This receptor was obtained from a person aged 18-65 years who received the Ad26.COV2.S COVID-19 vaccine or a placebo. The sequencing here drew on peripheral blood, taken in a trial of Ad26.COV2.S vaccine versus placebo. The CDR3 bases are TGTGCCAGCTCACCGTTCGGGTTAGAGTCCTACAATGAGCAGTTCTTC. It yields the protein CASSPFGLESYNEQFF.